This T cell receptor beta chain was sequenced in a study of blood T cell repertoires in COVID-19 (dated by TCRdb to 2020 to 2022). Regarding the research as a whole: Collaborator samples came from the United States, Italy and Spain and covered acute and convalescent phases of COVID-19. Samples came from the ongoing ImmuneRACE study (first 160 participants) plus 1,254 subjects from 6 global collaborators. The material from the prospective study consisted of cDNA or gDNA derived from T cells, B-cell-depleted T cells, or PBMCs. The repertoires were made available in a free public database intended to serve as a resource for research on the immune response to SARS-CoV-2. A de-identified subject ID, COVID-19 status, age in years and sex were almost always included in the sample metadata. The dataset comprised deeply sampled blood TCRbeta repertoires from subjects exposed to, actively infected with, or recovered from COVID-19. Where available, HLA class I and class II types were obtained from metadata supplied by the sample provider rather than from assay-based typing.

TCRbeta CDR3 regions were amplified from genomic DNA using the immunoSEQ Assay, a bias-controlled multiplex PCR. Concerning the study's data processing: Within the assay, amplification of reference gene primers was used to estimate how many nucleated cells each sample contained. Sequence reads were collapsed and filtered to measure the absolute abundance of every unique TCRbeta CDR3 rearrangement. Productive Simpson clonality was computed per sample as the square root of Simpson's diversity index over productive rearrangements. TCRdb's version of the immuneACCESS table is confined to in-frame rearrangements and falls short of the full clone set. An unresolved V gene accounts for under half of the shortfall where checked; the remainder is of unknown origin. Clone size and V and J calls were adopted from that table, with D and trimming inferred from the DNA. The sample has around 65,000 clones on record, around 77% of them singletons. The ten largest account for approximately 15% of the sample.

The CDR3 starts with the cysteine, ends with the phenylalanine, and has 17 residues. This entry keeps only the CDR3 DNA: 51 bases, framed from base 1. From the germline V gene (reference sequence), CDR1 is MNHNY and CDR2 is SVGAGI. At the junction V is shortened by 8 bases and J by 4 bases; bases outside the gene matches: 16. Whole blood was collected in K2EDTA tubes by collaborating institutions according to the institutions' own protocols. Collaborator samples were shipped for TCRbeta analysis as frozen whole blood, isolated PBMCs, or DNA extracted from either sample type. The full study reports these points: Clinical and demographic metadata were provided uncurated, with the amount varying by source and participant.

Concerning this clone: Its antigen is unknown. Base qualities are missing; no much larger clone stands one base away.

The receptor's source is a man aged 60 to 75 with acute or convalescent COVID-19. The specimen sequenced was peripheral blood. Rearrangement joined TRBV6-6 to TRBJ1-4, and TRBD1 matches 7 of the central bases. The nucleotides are TGTGCCAGCGGTCCGTTAATTCCGGGACAGCTTAATGAAAAACTGTTTTTT. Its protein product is CASGPLIPGQLNEKLFF.